The clone carrying this TCR beta chain was recorded once. These data are taken from a study of blood T cell repertoires in COVID-19. Overall study: Sources were T cells, B-cell-depleted T cells, or PBMCs; the material itself was cDNA or gDNA.

CDR1 is LGHNA, CDR2 YSLEER, per germline. There are 14 residues in the CDR3. V lost 4 bases and J lost 5; bases outside the gene matches: 2. Per the original methods: It was from reference gene primer amplification that nucleated cell counts were estimated. This table comes from immunoSEQ multiplex PCR, and its TCRdb copy is limited to in-frame clones, with some not included. That table gives V, J and clone size, and the DNA gave D and trimming. The sample has around 250,000 clones; roughly 83% are singletons. The clonotype originates from a man of 80 years or more with acute or convalescent COVID-19. Sequencing was performed on peripheral blood. The rearrangement uses TRBV4-3 and TRBJ1-5; TRBD1 matches at 10 bases. The DNA for the CDR3 is TGCGCCAGCAGCCGGGACAGGGGTTATCAGCCCCAGCATTTT. Protein: CASSRDRGYQPQHF.